This T cell receptor beta chain was retrieved from a study of regulatory T cells in long-lasting Graves disease. The sample's time point: persistent/refractory GD, antithyroid drugs over 5 years with positive TRAb. Generation of the TCR library employed RNA extracted from PBMCs. Broader study findings: Accuracy may have been reduced by the small sample size.

There are many counts of this clonotype. The target antigen is unknown. CDR3-region Arm-PCR and iRepertoire HTBI primers produced the TCR beta libraries. Using its own MiXCR run on the multiplex PCR reads, TCRdb lists one record per CDR3 protein. The sample holds hundreds of thousands of distinct CDR3 sequences, under 25% seen once. The source of this sequence is a female donor with Graves disease. The source material was peripheral blood mononuclear cells (PBMCs), sampled when the disease was refractory, from a patient treated with antithyroid drugs.

In DNA, the CDR3 is TGTGCCAGCAGCCCTACAGGGTATGGCAATCAGCCCCAGCATTTT. It translates to CASSPTGYGNQPQHF. The V call is TRBV28, the J call TRBJ1-5; TRBD1 might be the D (6 bases). Germline assignment: CDR1 MDHEN and CDR2 SYDVKM. Trimming cost V 6 bases and J 2 bases, with 14 bases left between them. The CDR3 covers 15 residues. Using reference TRBV28 and TRBJ1-5 for the parts outside the CDR3, the full variable domain is DVKVTQSSRYLVKRTGEKVFLECVQDMDHENMFWYRQDPGLGLRLIYFSYDVKMKEKGDIPEGYSVSREKKERFSLILESASTNQTSMYLCASSPTGYGNQPQHFGDGTRLSIL.